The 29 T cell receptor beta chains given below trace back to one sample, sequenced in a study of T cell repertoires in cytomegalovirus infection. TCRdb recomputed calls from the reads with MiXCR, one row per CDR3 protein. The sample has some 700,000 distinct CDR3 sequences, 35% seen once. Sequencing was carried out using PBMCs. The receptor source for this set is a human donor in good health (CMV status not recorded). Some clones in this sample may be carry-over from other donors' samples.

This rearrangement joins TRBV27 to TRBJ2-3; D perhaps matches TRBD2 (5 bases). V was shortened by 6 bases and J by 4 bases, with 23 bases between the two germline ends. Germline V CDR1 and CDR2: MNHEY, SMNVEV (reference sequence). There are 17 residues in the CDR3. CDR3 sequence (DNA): TGTGCCAGCAGGAGACTACCCGTGACTCGCCGGGCAGATACGCAGTATTTT. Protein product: CASRRLPVTRRADTQYF.

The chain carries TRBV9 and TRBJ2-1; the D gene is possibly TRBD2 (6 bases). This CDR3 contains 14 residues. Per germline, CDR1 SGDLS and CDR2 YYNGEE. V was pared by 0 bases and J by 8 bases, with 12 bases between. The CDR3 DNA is TGTGCCAGCAGCGTAGTGGGGGGTCGCCATGAGCAGTTCTTC. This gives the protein CASSVVGGRHEQFF.

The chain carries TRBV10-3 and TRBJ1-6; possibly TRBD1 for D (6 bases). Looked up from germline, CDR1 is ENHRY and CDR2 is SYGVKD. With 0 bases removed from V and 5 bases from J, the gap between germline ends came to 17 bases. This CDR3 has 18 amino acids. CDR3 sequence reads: CAISESTRGAIDNSPLHF. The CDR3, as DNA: TGTGCCATCAGTGAGTCGACCCGGGGGGCGATCGATAATTCACCCCTCCACTTT.

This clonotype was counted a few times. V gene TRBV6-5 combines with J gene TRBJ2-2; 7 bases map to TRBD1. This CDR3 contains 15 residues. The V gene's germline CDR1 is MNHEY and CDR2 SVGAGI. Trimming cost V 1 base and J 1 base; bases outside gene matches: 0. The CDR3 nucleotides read TGTGCCAGCAGTTACTGGACAGGGAACACCGGGGAGCTGTTTTTT. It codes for CASSYWTGNTGELFF.

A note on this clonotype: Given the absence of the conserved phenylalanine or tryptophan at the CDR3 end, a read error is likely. The CDR3 nucleotides read TGTGCCAGTCGGACCCGGGACAGGCTGCTTTACGAGCAGTACTTA. Its protein is CASRTRDRLLYEQYL. The chain combines TRBV2 with TRBJ2-7, with TRBD1 matching over 8 bases. Germline lookup yields CDR1 SNHLY and CDR2 FYNNEI. The ends lost 9 bases at V and 4 bases at J; junction bases unmatched: 14. CDR3 length: 15 residues.

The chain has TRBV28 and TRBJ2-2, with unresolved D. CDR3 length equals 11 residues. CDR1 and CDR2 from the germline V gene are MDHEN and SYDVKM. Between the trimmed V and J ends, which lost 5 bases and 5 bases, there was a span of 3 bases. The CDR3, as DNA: TGTGCCAGCAGTACGACCGGGGAGCTGTTTTTT. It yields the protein CASSTTGELFF.

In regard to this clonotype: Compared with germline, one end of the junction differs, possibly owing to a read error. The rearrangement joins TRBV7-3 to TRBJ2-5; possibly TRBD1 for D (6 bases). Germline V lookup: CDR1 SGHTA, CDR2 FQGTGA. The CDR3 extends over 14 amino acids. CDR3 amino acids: CASSLTGKGETQYF. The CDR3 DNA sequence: TGTGCCAGCAGCCTAACAGGGAAGGGCGAGACCCAGTACTTC. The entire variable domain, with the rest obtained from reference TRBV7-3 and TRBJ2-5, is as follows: GAGVSQTPSNKVTEKGKYVELRCDPISGHTALYWYRQSLGQGPEFLIYFQGTGAADDSGLPNDRFFAVRPEGSVSTLKIQRTERGDSAVYLCASSLTGKGETQYFGPGTRLLVL.

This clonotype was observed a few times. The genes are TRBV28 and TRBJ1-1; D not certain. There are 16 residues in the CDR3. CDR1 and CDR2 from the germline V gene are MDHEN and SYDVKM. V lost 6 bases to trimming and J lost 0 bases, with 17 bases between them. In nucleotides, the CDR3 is TGTGCCAGCAGAAGAAGGACCGATCAAATGAACACTGAAGCTTTCTTT. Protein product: CASRRRTDQMNTEAFF. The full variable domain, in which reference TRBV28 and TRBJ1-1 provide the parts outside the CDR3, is DVKVTQSSRYLVKRTGEKVFLECVQDMDHENMFWYRQDPGLGLRLIYFSYDVKMKEKGDIPEGYSVSREKKERFSLILESASTNQTSMYLCASRRRTDQMNTEAFFGQGTRLTVV.

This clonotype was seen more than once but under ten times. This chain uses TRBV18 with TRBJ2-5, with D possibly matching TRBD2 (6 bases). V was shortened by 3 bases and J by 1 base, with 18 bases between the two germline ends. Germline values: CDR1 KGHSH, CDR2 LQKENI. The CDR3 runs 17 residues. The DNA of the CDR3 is TGTGCCAGCTCACCTACCTATGGGGGGAGATCCCAAGAGACCCAGTACTTC. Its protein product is CASSPTYGGRSQETQYF.

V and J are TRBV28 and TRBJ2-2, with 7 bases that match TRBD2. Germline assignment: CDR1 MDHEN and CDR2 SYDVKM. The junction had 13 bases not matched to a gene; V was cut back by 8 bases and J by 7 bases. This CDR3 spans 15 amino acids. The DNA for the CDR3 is TGTGCCAGCCGTCCGGGGAGGGCCATGGTCGGGGAGCTGTTTTTT. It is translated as CASRPGRAMVGELFF.

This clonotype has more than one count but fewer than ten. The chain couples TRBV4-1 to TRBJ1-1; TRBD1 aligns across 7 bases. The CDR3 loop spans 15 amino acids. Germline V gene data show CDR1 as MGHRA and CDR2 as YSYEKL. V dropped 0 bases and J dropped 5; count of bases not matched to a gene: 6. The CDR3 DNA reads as TGCGCCAGCAGCCAAGAACCCACAGGGGTGACTGAAGCTTTCTTT. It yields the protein CASSQEPTGVTEAFF.

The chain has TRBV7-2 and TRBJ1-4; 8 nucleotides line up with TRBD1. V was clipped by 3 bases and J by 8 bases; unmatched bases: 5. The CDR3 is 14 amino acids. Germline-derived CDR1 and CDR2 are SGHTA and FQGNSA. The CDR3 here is CASSFDRGGEKLFF. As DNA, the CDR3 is TGTGCCAGCAGCTTCGACAGGGGAGGGGAAAAACTGTTTTTT.

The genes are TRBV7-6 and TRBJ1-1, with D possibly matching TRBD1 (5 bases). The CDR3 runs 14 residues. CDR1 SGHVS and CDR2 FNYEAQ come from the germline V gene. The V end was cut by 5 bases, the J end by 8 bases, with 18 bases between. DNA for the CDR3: TGTGCCAGCAGCGTAAACCCAGGGAAAGGCGAAGCTTTCTTT. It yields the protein CASSVNPGKGEAFF. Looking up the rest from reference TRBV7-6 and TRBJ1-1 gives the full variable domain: GAGVSQSPRYKVTKRGQDVALRCDPISGHVSLYWYRQALGQGPEFLTYFNYEAQQDKSGLPNDRFSAERPEGSISTLTIQRTEQRDSAMYRCASSVNPGKGEAFFGQGTRLTVV.

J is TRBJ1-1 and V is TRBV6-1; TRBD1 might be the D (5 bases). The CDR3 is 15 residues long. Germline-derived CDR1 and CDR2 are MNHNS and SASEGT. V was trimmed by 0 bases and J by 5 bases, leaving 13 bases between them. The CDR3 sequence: CASSEALAGITEAFF. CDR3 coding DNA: TGTGCCAGCAGTGAAGCTCTGGCAGGGATTACTGAAGCTTTCTTT.

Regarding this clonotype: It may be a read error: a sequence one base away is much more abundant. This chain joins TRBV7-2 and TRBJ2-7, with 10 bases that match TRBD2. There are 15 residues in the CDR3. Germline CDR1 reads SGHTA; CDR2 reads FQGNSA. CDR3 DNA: TGTGCCAGCAGCGCTACTAGCGGGATTACGTACGAGCAGTCCTTC. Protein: CASSATSGITYEQSF.

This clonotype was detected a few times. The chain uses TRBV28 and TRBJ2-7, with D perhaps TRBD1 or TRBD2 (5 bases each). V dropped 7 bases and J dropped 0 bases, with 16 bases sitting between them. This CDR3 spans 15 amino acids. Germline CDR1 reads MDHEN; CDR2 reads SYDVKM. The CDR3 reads CASNDAWDVSYEQYF. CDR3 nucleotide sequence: TGTGCCAGCAATGACGCGTGGGACGTCTCCTACGAGCAGTACTTC.

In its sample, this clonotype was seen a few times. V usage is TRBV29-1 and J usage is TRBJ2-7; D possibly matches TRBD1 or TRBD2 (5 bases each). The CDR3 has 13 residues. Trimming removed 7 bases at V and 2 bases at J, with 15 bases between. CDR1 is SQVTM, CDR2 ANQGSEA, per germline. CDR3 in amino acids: CSAVGDPPYEQYF. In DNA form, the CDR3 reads TGCAGCGCAGTCGGGGACCCCCCCTACGAGCAGTACTTC.

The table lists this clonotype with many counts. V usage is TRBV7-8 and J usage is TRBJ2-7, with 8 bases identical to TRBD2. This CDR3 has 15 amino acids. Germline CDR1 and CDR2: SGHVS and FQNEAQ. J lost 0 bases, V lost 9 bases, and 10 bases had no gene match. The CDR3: CASSSGGGSSYEQYF. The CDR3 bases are TGTGCCAGTAGTTCCGGGGGGGGAAGCTCCTACGAGCAGTACTTC. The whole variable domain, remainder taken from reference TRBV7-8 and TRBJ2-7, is GAGVSQSPRYKVAKRGQDVALRCDPISGHVSLFWYQQALGQGPEFLTYFQNEAQLDKSGLPSDRFFAERPEGSVSTLKIQRTQQEDSAVYLCASSSGGGSSYEQYFGPGTRLTVT.

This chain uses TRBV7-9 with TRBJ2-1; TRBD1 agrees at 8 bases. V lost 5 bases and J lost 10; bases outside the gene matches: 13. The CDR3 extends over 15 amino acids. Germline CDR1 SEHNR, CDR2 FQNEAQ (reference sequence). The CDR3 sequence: CASSAFGQGLGEQFF. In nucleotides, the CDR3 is TGTGCCAGCAGCGCGTTCGGACAGGGACTCGGGGAGCAGTTCTTC.

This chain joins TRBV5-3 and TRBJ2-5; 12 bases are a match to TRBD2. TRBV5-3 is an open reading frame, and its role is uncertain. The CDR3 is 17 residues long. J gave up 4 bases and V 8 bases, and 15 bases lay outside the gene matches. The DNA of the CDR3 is TGTGCCAGCTTCGACCAGGCTAGCGGGGGGGCAGGAGAGACCCAGTACTTC. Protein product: CASFDQASGGAGETQYF.

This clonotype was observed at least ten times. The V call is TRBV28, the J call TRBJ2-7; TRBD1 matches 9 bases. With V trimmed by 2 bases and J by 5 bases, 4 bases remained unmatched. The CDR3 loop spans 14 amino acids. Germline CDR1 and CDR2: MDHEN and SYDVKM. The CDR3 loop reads CASSLGGQGNEQYF. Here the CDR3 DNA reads TGTGCCAGCAGTTTAGGAGGACAGGGGAACGAGCAGTACTTC.

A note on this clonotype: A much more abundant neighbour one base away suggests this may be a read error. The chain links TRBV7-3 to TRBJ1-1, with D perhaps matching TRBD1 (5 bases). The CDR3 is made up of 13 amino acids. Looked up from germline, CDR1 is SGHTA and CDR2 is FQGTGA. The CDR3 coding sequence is TGTTCCAGCAGTTCAGGGTCGGGTACTGAAGCTTTCTTT. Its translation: CSSSSGSGTEAFF.

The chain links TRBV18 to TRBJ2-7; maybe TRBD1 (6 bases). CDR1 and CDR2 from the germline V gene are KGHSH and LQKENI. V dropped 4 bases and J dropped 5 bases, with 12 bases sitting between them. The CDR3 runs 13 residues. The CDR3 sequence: CASSHRGSDEQYF. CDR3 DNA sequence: TGTGCCAGCTCACATAGGGGGTCCGACGAGCAGTACTTC.

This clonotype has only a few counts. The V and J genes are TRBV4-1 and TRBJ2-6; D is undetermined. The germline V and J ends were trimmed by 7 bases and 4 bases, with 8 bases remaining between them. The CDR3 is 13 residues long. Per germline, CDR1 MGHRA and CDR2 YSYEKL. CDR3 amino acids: CASTDVGANVLTF. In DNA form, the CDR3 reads TGCGCCAGCACCGACGTGGGGGCCAACGTCCTGACTTTC.

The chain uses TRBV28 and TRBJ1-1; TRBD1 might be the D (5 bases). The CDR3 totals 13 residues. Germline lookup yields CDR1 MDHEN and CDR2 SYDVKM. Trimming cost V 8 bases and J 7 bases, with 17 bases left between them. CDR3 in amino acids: CASWVREFGEAFF. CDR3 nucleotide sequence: TGTGCCAGCTGGGTCAGGGAGTTTGGTGAAGCTTTCTTT.

DNA for the CDR3: TGTGCCAGCAGCCCTAGGACGGGCCCTCAAGAGACCCAGTACTTC. Encoded protein: CASSPRTGPQETQYF. This chain joins TRBV7-9 and TRBJ2-5; D uncertain. Trimming cost V 5 bases and J 2 bases, with 15 bases left between them. Germline CDR1 SEHNR, CDR2 FQNEAQ (reference sequence). There are 15 residues in the CDR3.

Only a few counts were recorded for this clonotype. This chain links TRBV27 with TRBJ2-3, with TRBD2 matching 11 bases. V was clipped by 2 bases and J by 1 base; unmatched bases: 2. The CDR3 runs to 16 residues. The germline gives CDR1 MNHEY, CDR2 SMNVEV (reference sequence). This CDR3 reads CASSLVLAGGTDTQYF. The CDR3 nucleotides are TGTGCCAGCAGTTTAGTACTAGCGGGGGGCACAGATACGCAGTATTTT.

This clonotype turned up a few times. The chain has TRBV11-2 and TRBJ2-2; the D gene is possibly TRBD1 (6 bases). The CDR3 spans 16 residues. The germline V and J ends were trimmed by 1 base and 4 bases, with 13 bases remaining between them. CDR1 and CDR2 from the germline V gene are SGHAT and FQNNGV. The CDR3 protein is CASSLVRGVATGELFF. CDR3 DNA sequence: TGTGCCAGCAGCTTAGTCAGGGGTGTTGCCACCGGGGAGCTGTTTTTT.

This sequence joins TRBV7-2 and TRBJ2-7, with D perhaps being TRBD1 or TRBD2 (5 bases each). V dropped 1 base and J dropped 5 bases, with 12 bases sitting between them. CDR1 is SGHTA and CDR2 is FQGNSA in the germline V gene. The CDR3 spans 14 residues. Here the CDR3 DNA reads TGTGCCAGCAGCTTAGGGGGGAGTTTGGACGAGCAGTACTTC. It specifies CASSLGGSLDEQYF.